This TCR beta chain is drawn from a study of cytomegalovirus exposure and HLA in healthy donors. 13 Jbeta primers and 60 Vbeta primers were used for the PCR. Repertoires were generated with immunoSEQ multiplex PCR, while TCRdb's copy carries only in-frame clones and drops some. Of over 85,000 clones in the sample, around four fifths were seen once. The study's findings and limits: Analyses of presence/absence relied on an assumption of roughly uniform sequencing depth across donors. Per published reports, the classifier diagnosed cytomegalovirus status with high specificity and sensitivity.

For this clone: Its target is unknown.

The CDR3 contains 15 residues. V was clipped by 4 bases and J by 6 bases, with 18 bases between them. Germline CDR1 and CDR2: SNHLY and FYNNEI. The chain uses TRBV2 and TRBJ1-2; the D gene is possibly TRBD1 (6 bases). Sequences were obtained from PBMCs. This clonotype was sampled from a female donor in good health and CMV-seropositive. CDR3 sequence: CASSGSLVGGHGYTF. DNA of the CDR3: TGTGCCAGCAGTGGCAGTTTGGTCGGGGGGCATGGCTACACCTTC. The full variable domain, rest sourced from reference TRBV2 and TRBJ1-2, is EPEVTQTPSHQVTQMGQEVILRCVPISNHLYFYWYRQILGQKVEFLVSFYNNEISEKSEIFDDQFSVERPDGSNFTLKIRSTKLEDSAMYFCASSGSLVGGHGYTFGSGTRLTVV.